This paragraph reports one TCR beta chain. Its antigen is still unknown. This record belongs to a study of relationships among human T cell subsets. Semiquantitative ARM-PCR amplified T cell receptor alpha and beta CDR3 regions from mRNA. In ARM-PCR, communal superprimers followed tagged nested gene-specific primers for exponential amplification. A single record per CDR3 protein comes from TCRdb applying MiXCR to the multiplex PCR reads. The table includes around 14,000 distinct CDR3 sequences, about three fifths detected once. V was cut by 5 bases and J by 0 bases, with 14 bases left in between. The CDR3 is 16 amino acids. Germline CDR1 reads ENHRY; CDR2 reads SYGVKD. Whole-study results and caveats: The seven subsets showed no significant differences in gene usage or CDR3 length. T cell counts were not recorded for a couple of pan T samples processed alongside pan B cells.

The sequence was obtained from a middle-aged man in good health. The sample comprised total T cells sorted from blood. J is TRBJ2-1 and V is TRBV10-3; maybe TRBD2 (6 bases). The CDR3 sequence: CAISTLTSTSYNEQFF. The CDR3 coding sequence is TGTGCCATCAGTACCCTCACTAGCACCTCCTACAATGAGCAGTTCTTC.